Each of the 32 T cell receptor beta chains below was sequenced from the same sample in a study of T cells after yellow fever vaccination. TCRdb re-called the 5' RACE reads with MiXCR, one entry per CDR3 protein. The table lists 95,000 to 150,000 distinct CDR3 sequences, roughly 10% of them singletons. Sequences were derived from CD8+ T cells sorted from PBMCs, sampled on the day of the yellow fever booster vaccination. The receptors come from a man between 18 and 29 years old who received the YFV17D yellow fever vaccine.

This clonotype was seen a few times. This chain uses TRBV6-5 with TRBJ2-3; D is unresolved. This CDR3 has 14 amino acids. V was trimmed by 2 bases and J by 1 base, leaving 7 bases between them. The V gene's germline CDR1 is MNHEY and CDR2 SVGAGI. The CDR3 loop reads CASSYATGTDTQYF. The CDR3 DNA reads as TGTGCCAGCAGTTACGCGACGGGCACAGATACGCAGTATTTT.

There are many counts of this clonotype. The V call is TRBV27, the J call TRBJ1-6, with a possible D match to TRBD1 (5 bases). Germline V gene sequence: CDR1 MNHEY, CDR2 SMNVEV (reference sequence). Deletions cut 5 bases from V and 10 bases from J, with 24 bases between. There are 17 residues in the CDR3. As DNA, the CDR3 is TGTGCCAGCAGTCCGCTACGCCCTCCGGGGACCGGGTCACCCCTCCACTTT. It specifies CASSPLRPPGTGSPLHF.

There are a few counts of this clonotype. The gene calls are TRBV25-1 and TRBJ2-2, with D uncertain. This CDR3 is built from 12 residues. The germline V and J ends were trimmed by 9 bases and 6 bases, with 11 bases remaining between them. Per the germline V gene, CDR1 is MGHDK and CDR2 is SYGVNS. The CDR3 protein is CASASGSGELFF. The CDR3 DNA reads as TGTGCCAGTGCGTCTGGGTCCGGGGAGCTGTTTTTT.

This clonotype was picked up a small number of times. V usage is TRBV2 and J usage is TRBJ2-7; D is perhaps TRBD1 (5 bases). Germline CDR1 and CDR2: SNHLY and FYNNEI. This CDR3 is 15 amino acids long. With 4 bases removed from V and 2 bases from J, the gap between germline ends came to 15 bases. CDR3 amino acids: CASSGTKVSPYEQYV. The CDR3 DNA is TGTGCCAGCAGTGGGACAAAAGTATCCCCCTACGAGCAGTACGTC.

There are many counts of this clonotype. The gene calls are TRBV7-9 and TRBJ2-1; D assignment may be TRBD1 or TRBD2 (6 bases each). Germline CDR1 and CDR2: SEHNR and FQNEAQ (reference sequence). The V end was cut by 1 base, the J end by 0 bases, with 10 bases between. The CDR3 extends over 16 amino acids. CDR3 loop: CASSLVGGRSYNEQFF. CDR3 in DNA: TGTGCCAGCAGCTTAGTAGGGGGGCGCTCCTACAATGAGCAGTTCTTC.

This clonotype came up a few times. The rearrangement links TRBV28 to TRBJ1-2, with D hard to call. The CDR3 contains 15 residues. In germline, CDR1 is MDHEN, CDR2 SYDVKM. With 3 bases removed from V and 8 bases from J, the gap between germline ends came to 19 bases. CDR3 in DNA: TGTGCCAGCAGTTTGTCGATCCTCCGTTATCGAGGCTACACCTTC. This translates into CASSLSILRYRGYTF.

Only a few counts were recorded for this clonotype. CDR3 sequence reads: CASSSLRGTVMNTEAFF. DNA for the CDR3: TGTGCCAGCAGCTCCCTCCGGGGGACAGTTATGAACACTGAAGCTTTCTTT. The chain links TRBV7-9 to TRBJ1-1; 7 bases match TRBD1. V was clipped by 4 bases and J by 0 bases; unmatched bases: 11. Germline V gene lookup returns CDR1 SEHNR and CDR2 FQNEAQ (reference sequence). This CDR3 is built from 17 residues.

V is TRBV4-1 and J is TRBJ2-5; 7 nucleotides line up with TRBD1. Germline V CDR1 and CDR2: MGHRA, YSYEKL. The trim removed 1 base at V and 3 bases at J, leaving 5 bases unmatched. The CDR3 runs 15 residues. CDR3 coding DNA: TGCGCCAGCAGCCAAGGCCCGGGACAGAAAGAGACCCAGTACTTC. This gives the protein CASSQGPGQKETQYF.

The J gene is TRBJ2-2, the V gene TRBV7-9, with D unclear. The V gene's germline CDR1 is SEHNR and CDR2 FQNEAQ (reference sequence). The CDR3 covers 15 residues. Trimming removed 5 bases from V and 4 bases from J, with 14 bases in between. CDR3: CASSPGQIPTGELFF. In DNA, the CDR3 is TGTGCCAGCAGCCCTGGCCAGATCCCCACCGGGGAGCTGTTTTTT. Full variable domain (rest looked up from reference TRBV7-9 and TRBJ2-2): DTGVSQNPRHKITKRGQNVTFRCDPISEHNRLYWYRQTLGQGPEFLTYFQNEAQLEKSRLLSDRFSAERPKGSFSTLEIQRTEQGDSAMYLCASSPGQIPTGELFFGEGSRLTVL.

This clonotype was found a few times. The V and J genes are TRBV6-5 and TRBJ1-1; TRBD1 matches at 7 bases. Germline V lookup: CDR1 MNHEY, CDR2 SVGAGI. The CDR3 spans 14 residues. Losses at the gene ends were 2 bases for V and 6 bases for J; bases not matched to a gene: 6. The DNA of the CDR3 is TGTGCCAGCAGTTACAAGCAGGGGGTGGCTGAAGCTTTCTTT. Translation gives CASSYKQGVAEAFF.

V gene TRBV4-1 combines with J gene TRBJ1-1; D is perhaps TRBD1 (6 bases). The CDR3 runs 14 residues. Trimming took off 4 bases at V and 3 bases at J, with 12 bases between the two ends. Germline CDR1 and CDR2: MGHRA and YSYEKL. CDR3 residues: CASSPQGGDTEAFF. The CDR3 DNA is TGCGCCAGCAGCCCACAGGGAGGGGACACTGAAGCTTTCTTT.

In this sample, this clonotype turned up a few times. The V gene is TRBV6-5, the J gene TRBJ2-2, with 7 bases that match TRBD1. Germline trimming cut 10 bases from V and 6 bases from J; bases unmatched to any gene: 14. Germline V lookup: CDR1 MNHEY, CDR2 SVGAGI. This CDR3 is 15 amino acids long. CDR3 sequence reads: CATSTTPGGAGELFF. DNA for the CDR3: TGTGCCACTTCAACCACTCCAGGGGGTGCCGGGGAGCTGTTTTTT.

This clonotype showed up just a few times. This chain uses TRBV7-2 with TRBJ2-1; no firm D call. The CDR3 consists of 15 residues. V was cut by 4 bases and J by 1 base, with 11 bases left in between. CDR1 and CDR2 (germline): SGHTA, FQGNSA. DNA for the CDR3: TGTGCCAGCAGCTCCCGATCGACGTCCTACAATGAGCAGTTCTTC. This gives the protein CASSSRSTSYNEQFF.

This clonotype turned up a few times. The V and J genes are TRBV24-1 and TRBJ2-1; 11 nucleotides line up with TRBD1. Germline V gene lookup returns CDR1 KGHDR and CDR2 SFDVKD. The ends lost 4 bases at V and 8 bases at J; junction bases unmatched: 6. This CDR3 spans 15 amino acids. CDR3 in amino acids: CATSDLDRGQYEQFF. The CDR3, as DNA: TGTGCCACCAGTGACCTGGACAGGGGGCAGTATGAGCAGTTCTTC.

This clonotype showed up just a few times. The CDR3 bases are TGTGCCATCAGTGAGTCCTCAGACAGGGATCCATACGAGCAGTACTTC. It translates to CAISESSDRDPYEQYF. V and J are TRBV10-3 and TRBJ2-7; TRBD1 agrees at 7 bases. The CDR3 runs to 16 residues. J lost 4 bases, V lost 0 bases, and 9 bases had no gene match. Looked up from germline, CDR1 is ENHRY and CDR2 is SYGVKD.

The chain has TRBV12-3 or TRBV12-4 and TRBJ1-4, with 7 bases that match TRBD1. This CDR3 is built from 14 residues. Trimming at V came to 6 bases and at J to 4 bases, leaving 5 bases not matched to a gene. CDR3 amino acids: CASSRTGFNEKLFF. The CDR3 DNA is TGTGCCAGCAGCCGGACAGGATTTAATGAAAAACTGTTTTTT.

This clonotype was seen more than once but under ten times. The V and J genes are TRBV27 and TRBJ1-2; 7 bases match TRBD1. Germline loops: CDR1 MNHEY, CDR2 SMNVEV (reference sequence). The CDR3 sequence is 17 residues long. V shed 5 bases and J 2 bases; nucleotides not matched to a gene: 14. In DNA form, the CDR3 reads TGTGCCAGCAGTCCGAGTATCCATCGCAGGGGGAACTATGGCTACACCTTC. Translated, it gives CASSPSIHRRGNYGYTF.

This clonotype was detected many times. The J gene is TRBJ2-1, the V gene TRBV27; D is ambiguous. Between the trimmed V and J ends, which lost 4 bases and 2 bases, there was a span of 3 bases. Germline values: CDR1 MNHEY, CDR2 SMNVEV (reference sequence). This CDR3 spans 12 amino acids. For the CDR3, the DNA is TGTGCCAGCAGTTCGACCTACAATGAGCAGTTCTTC. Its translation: CASSSTYNEQFF.

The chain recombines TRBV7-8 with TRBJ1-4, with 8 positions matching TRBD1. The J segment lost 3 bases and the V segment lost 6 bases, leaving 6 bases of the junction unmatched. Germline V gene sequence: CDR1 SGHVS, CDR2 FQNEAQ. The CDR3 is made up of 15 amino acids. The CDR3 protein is CASRDQGAPNEKLFF. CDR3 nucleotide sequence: TGTGCCAGCAGAGACCAGGGGGCTCCTAATGAAAAACTGTTTTTT.

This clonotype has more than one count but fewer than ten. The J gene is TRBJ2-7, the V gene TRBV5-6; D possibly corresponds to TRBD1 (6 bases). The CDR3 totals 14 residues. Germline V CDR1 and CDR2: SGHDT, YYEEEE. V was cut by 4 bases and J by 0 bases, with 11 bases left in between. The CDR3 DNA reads TGTGCCAGCAGCACAGGACAGAGCTCCTACGAGCAGTACGTC. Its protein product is CASSTGQSSYEQYV.

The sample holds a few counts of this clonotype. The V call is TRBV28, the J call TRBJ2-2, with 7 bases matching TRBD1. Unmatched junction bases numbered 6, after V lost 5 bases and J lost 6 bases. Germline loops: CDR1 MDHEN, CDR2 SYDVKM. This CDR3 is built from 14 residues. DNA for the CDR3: TGTGCCAGCAGTCTTACAGGGGTCGCCGGGGAGCTGTTTTTT. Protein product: CASSLTGVAGELFF.

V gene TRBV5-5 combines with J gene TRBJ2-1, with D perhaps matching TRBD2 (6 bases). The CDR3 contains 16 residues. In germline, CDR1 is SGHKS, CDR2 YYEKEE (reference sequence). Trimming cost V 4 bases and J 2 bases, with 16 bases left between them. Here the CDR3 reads CASSPGAGGTYNEQFF. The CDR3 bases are TGTGCCAGCAGCCCCGGGGCCGGGGGAACCTACAATGAGCAGTTCTTC.

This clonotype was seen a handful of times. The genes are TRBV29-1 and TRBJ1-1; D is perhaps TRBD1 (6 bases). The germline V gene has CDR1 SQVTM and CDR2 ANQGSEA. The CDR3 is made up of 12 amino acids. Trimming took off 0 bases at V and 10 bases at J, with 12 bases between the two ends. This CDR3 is CSVEDGRGGAFF. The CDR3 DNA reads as TGCAGCGTTGAAGATGGACGAGGGGGAGCTTTCTTT.

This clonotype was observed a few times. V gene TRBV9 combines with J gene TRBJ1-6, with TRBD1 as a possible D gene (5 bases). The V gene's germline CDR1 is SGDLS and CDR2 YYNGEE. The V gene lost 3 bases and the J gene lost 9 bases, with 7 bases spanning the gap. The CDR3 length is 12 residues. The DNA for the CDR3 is TGTGCCAGCAGCGGTGACAGTTCACCCCTCCACTTT. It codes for CASSGDSSPLHF.

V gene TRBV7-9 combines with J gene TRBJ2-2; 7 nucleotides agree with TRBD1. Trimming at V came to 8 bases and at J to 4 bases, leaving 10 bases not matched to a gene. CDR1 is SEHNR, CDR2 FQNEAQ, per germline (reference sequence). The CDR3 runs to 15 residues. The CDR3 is CASESKGAPTGELFF. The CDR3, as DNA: TGTGCCAGCGAGAGTAAGGGGGCGCCCACCGGGGAGCTGTTTTTT.

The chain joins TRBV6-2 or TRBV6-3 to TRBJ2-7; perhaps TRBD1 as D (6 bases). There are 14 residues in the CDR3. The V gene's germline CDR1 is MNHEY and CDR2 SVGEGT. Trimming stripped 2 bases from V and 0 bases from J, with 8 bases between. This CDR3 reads CASSYPDSSYEQYV. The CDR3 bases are TGTGCCAGCAGTTACCCGGACAGCTCCTACGAGCAGTACGTC.

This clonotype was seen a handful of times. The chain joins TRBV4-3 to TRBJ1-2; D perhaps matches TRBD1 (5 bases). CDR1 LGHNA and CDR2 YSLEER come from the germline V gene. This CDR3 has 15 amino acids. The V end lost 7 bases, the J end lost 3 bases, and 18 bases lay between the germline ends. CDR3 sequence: CASTPGASPHYGYTF. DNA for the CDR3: TGCGCCAGCACCCCCGGGGCTTCCCCCCACTATGGCTACACCTTC.

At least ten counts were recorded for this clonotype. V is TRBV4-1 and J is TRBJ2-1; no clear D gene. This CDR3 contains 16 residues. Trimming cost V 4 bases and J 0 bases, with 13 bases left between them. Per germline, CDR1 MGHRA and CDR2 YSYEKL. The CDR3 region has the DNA TGCGCCAGCAGCCCGATTGGGGTGAGCTCCTACAATGAGCAGTTCTTC. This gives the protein CASSPIGVSSYNEQFF.

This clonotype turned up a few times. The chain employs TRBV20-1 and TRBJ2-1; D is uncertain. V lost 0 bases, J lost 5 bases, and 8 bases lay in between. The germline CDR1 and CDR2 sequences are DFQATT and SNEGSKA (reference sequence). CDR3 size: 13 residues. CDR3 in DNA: TGCAGTGCTAGAGATCTATCGGACAATGAGCAGTTCTTC. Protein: CSARDLSDNEQFF.

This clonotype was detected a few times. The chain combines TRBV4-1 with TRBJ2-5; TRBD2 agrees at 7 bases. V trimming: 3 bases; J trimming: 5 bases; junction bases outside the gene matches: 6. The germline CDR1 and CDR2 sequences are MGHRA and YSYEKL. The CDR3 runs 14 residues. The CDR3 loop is CASSHPDGRETQYF. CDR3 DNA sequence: TGCGCCAGCAGCCATCCGGACGGGAGGGAGACCCAGTACTTC.

CDR3 sequence (DNA): TGCGCCAGCAGCCTTAACAGGGGAAGCTCCTATAATTCACCCCTCCACTTT. Amino acid sequence: CASSLNRGSSYNSPLHF. This sequence joins TRBV4-3 and TRBJ1-6, with 7 positions matching TRBD1. V lost 4 bases and J lost 0; bases outside the gene matches: 6. CDR1 LGHNA and CDR2 YSLEER come from the germline V gene. The CDR3 length is 17 residues.

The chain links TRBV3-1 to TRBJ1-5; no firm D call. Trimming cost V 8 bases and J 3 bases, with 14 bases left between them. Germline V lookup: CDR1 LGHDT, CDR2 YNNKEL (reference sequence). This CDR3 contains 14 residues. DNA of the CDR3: TGTGCCAGCGCCCCGGACGGAGACAATCAGCCCCAGCATTTT. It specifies CASAPDGDNQPQHF. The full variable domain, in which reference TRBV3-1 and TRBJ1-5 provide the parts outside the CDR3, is DTAVSQTPKYLVTQMGNDKSIKCEQNLGHDTMYWYKQDSKKFLKIMFSYNNKELIINETVPNRFSPKSPDKAHLNLHINSLELGDSAVYFCASAPDGDNQPQHFGDGTRLSIL.